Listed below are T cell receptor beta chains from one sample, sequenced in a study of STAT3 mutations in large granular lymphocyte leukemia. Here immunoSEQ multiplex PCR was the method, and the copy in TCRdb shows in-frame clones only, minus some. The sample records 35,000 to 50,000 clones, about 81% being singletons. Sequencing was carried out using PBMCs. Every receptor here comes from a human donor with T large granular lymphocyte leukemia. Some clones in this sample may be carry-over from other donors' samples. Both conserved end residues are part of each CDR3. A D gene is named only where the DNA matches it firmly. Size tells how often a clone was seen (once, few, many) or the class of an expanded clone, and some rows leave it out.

cdr3_aa: CASSPGPGGEQFF
cdr3_nt: TGTGCCAGCAGCCCCGGCCCCGGGGGTGAGCAGTTCTTC
clone_size: .
v_call: TRBV5-6
d_call: .
j_call: TRBJ2-1

cdr3_aa: CASSVGTSGGADTQYF
cdr3_nt: TGTGCCAGCAGCGTCGGGACTAGCGGGGGAGCAGATACGCAGTATTTT
clone_size: .
v_call: TRBV5-4
d_call: TRBD2
j_call: TRBJ2-3

cdr3_aa: CASRPAVATNEKLFF
cdr3_nt: TGTGCCAGCAGGCCCGCAGTGGCAACTAATGAAAAACTGTTTTTT
clone_size: once
v_call: TRBV6-5
d_call: .
j_call: TRBJ1-4

cdr3_aa: CAKSGYQPQHF
cdr3_nt: TGTGCAAAAAGCGGATACCAGCCCCAGCATTTT
clone_size: .
v_call: TRBV28
d_call: .
j_call: TRBJ1-5

cdr3_aa: CASRGGAESSYNSPLHF
cdr3_nt: TGTGCCAGCAGGGGAGGGGCAGAAAGCTCCTATAATTCACCCCTCCACTTT
clone_size: .
v_call: TRBV27
d_call: .
j_call: TRBJ1-6

cdr3_aa: CASSQVGTDQPQHF
cdr3_nt: TGCGCCAGCAGCCAAGTAGGGACCGATCAGCCCCAGCATTTT
clone_size: .
v_call: TRBV4-1
d_call: .
j_call: TRBJ1-5

cdr3_aa: CASSDPTSGGADTQYF
cdr3_nt: TGCGCCAGCAGTGACCCGACTAGCGGGGGGGCAGATACGCAGTATTTT
clone_size: .
v_call: TRBV10-1
d_call: TRBD2
j_call: TRBJ2-3

cdr3_aa: CASSVGQEFYGYTF
cdr3_nt: TGTGCCAGCAGTGTTGGACAGGAGTTCTATGGCTACACCTTC
clone_size: .
v_call: TRBV28
d_call: TRBD1
j_call: TRBJ1-2

cdr3_aa: CASSPQTGSNQPQHF
cdr3_nt: TGCGCCAGCAGCCCACAGACAGGTAGCAATCAGCCCCAGCATTTT
clone_size: .
v_call: TRBV4-1
d_call: .
j_call: TRBJ1-5

cdr3_aa: CASSFGQGGETQYF
cdr3_nt: TGCGCCAGCAGCTTCGGACAGGGAGGAGAGACCCAGTACTTC
clone_size: few
v_call: TRBV5-1
d_call: TRBD1
j_call: TRBJ2-5

cdr3_aa: CASSIQGPHGYTF
cdr3_nt: TGTGCCAGTAGTATCCAGGGGCCCCATGGCTACACCTTC
clone_size: .
v_call: TRBV19
d_call: .
j_call: TRBJ1-2

cdr3_aa: CASSLWGTDYGYTF
cdr3_nt: TGTGCCAGCAGTTTATGGGGGACAGATTATGGCTACACCTTC
clone_size: few
v_call: TRBV27
d_call: TRBD1
j_call: TRBJ1-2

cdr3_aa: CASSYSQTANYGYTF
cdr3_nt: TGTGCCAGCAGTTACTCCCAGACAGCTAACTATGGCTACACCTTC
clone_size: .
v_call: TRBV6-5
d_call: .
j_call: TRBJ1-2

cdr3_aa: CASSTGGFTETQYF
cdr3_nt: TGTGCCAGCAGCACAGGGGGTTTTACCGAGACCCAGTACTTC
clone_size: .
v_call: TRBV6-6
d_call: TRBD1
j_call: TRBJ2-5

cdr3_aa: CASSLEGLAGGPTDTQYF
cdr3_nt: TGTGCCAGCAGCTTAGAGGGACTAGCGGGGGGGCCGACCGATACGCAGTATTTT
clone_size: .
v_call: TRBV7-2
d_call: TRBD2
j_call: TRBJ2-3

cdr3_aa: CAISEGDQPQHF
cdr3_nt: TGTGCCATCAGTGAAGGGGATCAGCCCCAGCATTTT
clone_size: .
v_call: TRBV10-3
d_call: .
j_call: TRBJ1-5

cdr3_aa: CASSSRSGAAAGELFF
cdr3_nt: TGTGCCAGCAGTTCCCGGTCGGGGGCGGCAGCCGGGGAGCTGTTTTTT
clone_size: .
v_call: TRBV6-5
d_call: .
j_call: TRBJ2-2

cdr3_aa: CASSPGLSGYEQYF
cdr3_nt: TGTGCCAGCTCCCCGGGCCTATCGGGCTACGAGCAGTACTTC
clone_size: .
v_call: TRBV6-5
d_call: .
j_call: TRBJ2-7

cdr3_aa: CASSSGRSQETQYF
cdr3_nt: TGTGCCAGCAGCTCCGGAAGGTCCCAAGAGACCCAGTACTTC
clone_size: .
v_call: TRBV5-4
d_call: .
j_call: TRBJ2-5

cdr3_aa: CASSYGRRETQYF
cdr3_nt: TGTGCCAGCAGTTACGGTCGGAGGGAGACCCAGTACTTC
clone_size: .
v_call: TRBV6-6
d_call: .
j_call: TRBJ2-5